The clone carrying this TCR beta chain turned up a few times. The sample's time point: patch test 1, 2 weeks after DPC sensitization. Treatment reported: therapeutic diphenylcyclopropenone sensitization with weekly scalp DPC. Every donor had alopecia and was 18 to 70 years old; all were suitable for DPC. The entry originates in a study of human T cells and chemical hapten exposure. TCRdb passed the RACE reads through MiXCR, listing each CDR3 protein once. In the table there are around 71,000 distinct CDR3 sequences, 9.8% of which are singletons. The CDR3 length is 17 residues. V trimming: 3 bases; J trimming: 0 bases; junction bases outside the gene matches: 12. Germline V gene data show CDR1 as DFQATT and CDR2 as SNEGSKA (reference sequence).

The receptor's source is a woman between 40 and 50 years old with alopecia areata. Some clones in this sample may be carry-over from other donors' samples. The chain has TRBV20-1 and TRBJ2-3, with 7 bases fitting TRBD2. This material consisted of whole blood, taken in connection with sensitization to the hapten diphenylcyclopropenone (DPC). As DNA, the CDR3 is TGCAGTGCTAGTAGTCCGGCAGCGGGGAAGAGCACAGATACGCAGTATTTT. It translates to CSASSPAAGKSTDTQYF.